This T cell receptor beta chain comes out of a study of blood T cell repertoires in COVID-19. As handled by the study authors: Reference gene primer amplification gave nucleated cell count estimates. Assay used: immunoSEQ multiplex PCR; TCRdb lists only in-frame clones, some missing. V, J and clone size were drawn from that table, and D and trimming were deduced from the DNA. The repertoire holds approximately 130,000 clones, roughly four fifths seen once, with about 13% in the top ten. Germline loops: CDR1 SGHKS, CDR2 YYEKEE (reference sequence). The CDR3 totals 19 residues. After removal of 0 bases from V and 2 bases from J, the junction contained 12 bases not matched to a gene. This clone is a singleton in its sample.

This chain joins TRBV5-5 and TRBJ1-3, with 9 bases matching TRBD1. The clonotype was recovered from a human donor in a cohort sampled during active COVID-19. Sequenced: peripheral blood. The CDR3 spells CASSLVTLGTGIAGNTIYF. Written as DNA, the CDR3 is TGTGCCAGCAGCTTGGTGACCTTAGGGACAGGGATCGCTGGAAACACCATATATTTT.